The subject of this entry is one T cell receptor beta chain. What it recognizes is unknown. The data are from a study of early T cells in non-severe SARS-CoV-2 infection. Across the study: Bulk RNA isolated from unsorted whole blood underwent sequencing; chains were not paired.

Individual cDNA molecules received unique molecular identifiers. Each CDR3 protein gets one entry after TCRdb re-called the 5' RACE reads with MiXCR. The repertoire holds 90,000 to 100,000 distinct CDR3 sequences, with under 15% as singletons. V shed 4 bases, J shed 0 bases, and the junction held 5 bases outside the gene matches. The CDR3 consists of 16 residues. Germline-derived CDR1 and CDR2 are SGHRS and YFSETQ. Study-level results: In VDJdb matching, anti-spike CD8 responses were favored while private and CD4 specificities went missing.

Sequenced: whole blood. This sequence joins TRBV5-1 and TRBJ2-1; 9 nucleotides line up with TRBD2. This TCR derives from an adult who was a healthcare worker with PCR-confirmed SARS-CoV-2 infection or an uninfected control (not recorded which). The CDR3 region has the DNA TGCGCCAGCAGCCTTGGAGCGGGGGGCTCCTACAATGAGCAGTTCTTC. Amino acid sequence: CASSLGAGGSYNEQFF.